This TCR beta chain was profiled in a study of beta chain features in type 1 diabetes. V lost 7 bases and J lost 4; bases outside the gene matches: 4. Germline loops: CDR1 SQVTM, CDR2 ANQGSEA. This CDR3 comprises 13 residues. The isolated RNA, all of it, was reverse transcribed, so expressed TCRB transcripts were what got sequenced. Profiling relied on immunoSEQ multiplex PCR, and the TCRdb table lists in-frame clones only, not all of them. The repertoire includes 200,000 to 300,000 clones, 68% of them detected once, and around 0.05% sits in the top ten. General study points: For patients and controls alike, PCR might favor shorter templates to the same degree. The VDJ junctions of type 1 diabetes patients carried fewer insertions and more deletions.

There was one heparinised blood draw per donor, averaging about 116 mL. Staining for CD45RO/CCR7/CD25/CD127/CD95/CD27 allowed sorting of CD4+ naive, central memory, regulatory and stem cell-like memory cells. Note on this clone: Its specificity is not known.

The chain combines TRBV29-1 with TRBJ1-6, with 7 bases matching TRBD1. The receptor was isolated from a man aged 25-45 years in good health. The sample was naive CD4+ T cells from blood. The CDR3 DNA reads TGCAGCGCGCTGACAGGGTATAATTCACCCCTCCACTTT. This encodes CSALTGYNSPLHF.